Following are 3 T cell receptor beta chains from one sample sequenced in a study of Graves' ophthalmopathy and Graves' hyperthyroidism (dated by TCRdb to 2016 to 2018). The sequencer listed for this sample is Illumina HiSeq 2000. For repertoire sequencing, TCR beta CDR3 regions were amplified from RNA transcripts. A first-round RT-PCR used HTBI primers with the Qiagen OneStep RT-PCR kit, followed by a second-round multiplex PCR, size selection and purification. TCRdb reprocessed the public reads (quality trimming at Q25 with fastp, clone calling with MiXCR) and kept in-frame beta chains. Each entry merges the rows of one CDR3 protein and shows their most common DNA and genes. The sample has 350,000 to 450,000 distinct CDR3 sequences on record, about 17% of them singletons. The top ten clonotypes cover 1.5% to 2% of the sample. Sequences were obtained from peripheral blood. The source of these receptors is a woman under 30 with Graves' ophthalmopathy. Donor details come from another sample of the same person, matched by shared clones.

The chain carries TRBV7-3 and TRBJ1-1; D is unresolved. CDR3 length: 15 amino acids. CDR1 and CDR2 from the germline V gene are SGHTA and FQGTGA. V lost 5 bases, J lost 2 bases, and 15 bases lay in between. This CDR3 reads CASSATGSFNTEAFF. Here the CDR3 DNA reads TGTGCCAGCAGCGCTACGGGATCCTTCAACACTGAAGCTTTCTTT.

This clonotype was picked up many times. The chain joins TRBV20-1 to TRBJ2-7, with D perhaps matching TRBD2 (7 bases). Trimming cost V 1 base and J 0 bases, with 10 bases left between them. The germline V gene encodes CDR1 DFQATT and CDR2 SNEGSKA (reference sequence). The CDR3 runs 14 residues. The CDR3 DNA is TGCAGTGCTAGAGGAGGGGGGGGCTCCTACGAGCAGTACTTC. Its protein is CSARGGGGSYEQYF.

This clonotype showed up just once. V gene TRBV5-4 combines with J gene TRBJ2-5, with TRBD1 matching 7 bases. Losses at the gene ends were 4 bases for V and 0 bases for J; bases not matched to a gene: 3. In germline, CDR1 is SGHNT, CDR2 YYREEE (reference sequence). The CDR3 is 14 amino acids. The CDR3 nucleotides read TGTGCCAGCAGCCCCGGGACAGACCAAGAGACCCAGTACTTC. Protein product: CASSPGTDQETQYF.